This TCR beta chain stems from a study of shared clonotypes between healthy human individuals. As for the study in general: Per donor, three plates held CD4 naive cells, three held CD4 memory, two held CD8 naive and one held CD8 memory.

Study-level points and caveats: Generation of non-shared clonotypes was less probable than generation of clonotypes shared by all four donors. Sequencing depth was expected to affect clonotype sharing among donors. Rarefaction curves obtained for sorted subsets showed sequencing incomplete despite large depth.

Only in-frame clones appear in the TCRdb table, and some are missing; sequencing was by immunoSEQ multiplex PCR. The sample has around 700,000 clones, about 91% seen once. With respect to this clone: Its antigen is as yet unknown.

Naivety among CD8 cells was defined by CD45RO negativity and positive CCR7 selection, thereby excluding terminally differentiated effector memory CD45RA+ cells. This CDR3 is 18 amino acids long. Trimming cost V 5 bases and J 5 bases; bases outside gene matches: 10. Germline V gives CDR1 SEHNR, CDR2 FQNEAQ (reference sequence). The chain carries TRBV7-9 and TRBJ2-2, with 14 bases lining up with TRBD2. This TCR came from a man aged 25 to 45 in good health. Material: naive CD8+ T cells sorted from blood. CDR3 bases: TGTGCCAGCAGCCTCGGGACTAGCGGGAGTGGCGGGACCGGGGAGCTGTTTTTT. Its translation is CASSLGTSGSGGTGELFF.